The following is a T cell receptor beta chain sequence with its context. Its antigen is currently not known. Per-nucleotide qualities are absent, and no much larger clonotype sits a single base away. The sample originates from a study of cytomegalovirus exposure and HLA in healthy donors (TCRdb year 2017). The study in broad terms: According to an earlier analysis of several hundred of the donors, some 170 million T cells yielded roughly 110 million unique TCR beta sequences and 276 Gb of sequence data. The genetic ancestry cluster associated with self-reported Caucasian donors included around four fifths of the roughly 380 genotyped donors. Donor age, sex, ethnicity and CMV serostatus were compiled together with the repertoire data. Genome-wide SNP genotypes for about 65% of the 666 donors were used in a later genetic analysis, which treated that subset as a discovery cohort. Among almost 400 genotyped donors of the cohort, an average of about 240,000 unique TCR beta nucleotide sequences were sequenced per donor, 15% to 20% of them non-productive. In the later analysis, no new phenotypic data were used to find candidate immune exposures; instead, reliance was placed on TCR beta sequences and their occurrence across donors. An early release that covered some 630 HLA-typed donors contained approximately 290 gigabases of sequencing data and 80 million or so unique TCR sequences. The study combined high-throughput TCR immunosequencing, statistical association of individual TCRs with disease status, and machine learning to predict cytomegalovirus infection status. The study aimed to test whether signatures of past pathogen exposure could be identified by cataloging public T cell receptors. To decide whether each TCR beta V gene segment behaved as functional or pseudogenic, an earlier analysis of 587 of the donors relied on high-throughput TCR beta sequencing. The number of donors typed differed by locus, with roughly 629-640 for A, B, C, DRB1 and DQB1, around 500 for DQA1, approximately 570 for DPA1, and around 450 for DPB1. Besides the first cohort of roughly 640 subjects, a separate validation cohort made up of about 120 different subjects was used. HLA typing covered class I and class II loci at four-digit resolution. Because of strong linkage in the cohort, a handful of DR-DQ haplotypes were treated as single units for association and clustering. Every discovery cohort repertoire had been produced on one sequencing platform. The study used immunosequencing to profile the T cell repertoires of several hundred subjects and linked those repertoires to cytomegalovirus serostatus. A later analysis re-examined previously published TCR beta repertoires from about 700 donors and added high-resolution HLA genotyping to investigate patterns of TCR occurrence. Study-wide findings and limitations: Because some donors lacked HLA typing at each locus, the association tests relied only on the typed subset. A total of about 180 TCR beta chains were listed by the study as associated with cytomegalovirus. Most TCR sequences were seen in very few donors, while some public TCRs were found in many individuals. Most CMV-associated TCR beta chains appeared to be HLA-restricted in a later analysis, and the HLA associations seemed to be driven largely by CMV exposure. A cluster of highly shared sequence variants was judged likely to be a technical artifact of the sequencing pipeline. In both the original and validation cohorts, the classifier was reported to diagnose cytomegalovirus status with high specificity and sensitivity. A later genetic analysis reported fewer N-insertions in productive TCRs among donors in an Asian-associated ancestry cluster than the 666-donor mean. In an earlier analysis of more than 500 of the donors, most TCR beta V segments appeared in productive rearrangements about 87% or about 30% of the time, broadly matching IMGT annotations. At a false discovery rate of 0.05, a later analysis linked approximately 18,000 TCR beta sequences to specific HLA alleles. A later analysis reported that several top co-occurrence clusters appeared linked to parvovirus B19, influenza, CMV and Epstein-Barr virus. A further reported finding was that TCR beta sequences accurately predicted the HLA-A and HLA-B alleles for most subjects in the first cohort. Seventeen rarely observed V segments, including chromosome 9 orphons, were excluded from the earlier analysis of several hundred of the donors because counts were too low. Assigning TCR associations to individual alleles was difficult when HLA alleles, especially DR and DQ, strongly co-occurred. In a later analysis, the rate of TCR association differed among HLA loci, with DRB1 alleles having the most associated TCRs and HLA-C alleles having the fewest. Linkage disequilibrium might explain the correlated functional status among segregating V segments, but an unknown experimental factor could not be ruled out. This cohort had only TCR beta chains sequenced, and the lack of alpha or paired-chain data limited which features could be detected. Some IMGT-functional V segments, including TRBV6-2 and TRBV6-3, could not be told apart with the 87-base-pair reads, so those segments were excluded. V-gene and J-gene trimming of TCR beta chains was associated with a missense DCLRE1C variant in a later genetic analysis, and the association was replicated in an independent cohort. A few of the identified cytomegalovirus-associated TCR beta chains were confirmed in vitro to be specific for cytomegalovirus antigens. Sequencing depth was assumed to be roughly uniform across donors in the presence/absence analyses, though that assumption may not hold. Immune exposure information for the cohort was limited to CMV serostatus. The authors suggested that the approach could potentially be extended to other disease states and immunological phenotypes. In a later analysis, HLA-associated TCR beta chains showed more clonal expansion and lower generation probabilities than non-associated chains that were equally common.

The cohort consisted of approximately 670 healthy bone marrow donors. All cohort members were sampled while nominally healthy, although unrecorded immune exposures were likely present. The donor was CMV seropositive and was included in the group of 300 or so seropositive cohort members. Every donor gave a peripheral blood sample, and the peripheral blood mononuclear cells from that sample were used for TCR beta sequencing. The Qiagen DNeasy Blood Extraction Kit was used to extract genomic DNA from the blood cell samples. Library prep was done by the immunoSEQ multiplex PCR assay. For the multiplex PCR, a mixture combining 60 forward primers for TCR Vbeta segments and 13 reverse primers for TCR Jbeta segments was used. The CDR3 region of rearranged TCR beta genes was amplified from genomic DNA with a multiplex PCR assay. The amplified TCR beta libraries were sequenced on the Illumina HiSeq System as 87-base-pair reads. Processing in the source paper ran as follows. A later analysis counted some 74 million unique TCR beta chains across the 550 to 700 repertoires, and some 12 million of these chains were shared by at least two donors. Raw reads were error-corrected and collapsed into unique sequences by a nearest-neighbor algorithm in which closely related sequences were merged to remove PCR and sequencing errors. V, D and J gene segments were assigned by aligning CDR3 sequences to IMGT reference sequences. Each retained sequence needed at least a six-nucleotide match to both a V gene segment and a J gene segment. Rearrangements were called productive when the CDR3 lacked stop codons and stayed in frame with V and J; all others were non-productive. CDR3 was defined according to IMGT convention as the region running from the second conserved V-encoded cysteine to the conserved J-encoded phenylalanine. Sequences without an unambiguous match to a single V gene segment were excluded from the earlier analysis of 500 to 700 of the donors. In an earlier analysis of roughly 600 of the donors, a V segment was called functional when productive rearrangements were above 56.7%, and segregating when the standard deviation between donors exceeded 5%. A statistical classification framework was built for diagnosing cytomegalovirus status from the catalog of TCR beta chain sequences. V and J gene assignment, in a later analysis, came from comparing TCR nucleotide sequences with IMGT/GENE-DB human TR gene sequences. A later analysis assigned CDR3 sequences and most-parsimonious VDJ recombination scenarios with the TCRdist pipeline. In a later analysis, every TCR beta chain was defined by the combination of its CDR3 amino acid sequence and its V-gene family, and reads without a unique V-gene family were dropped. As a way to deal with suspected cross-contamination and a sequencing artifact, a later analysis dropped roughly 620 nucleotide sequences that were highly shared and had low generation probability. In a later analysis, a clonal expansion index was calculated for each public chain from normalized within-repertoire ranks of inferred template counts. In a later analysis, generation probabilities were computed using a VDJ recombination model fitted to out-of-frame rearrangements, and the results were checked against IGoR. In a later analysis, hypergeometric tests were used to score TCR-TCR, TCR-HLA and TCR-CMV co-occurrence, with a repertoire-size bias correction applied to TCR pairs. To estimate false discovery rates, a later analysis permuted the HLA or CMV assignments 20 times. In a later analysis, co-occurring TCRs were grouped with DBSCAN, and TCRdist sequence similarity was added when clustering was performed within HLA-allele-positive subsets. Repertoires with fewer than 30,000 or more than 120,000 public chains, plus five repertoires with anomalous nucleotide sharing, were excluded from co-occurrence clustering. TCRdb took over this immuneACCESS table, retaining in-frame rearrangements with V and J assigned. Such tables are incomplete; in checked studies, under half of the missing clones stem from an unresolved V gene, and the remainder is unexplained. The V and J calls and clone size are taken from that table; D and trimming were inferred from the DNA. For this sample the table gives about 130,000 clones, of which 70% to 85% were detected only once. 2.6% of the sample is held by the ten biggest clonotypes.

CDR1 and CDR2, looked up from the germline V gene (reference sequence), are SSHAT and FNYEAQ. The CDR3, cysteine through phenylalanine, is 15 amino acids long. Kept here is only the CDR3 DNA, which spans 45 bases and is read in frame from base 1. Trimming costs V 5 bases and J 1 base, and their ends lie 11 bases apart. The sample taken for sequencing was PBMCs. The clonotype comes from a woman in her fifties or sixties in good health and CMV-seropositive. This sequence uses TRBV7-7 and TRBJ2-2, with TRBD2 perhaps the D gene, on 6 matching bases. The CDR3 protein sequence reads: CASSIGTLNTGELFF. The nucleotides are TGTGCCAGCAGCATCGGGACTCTGAACACCGGGGAGCTGTTTTTT.